This is a list of T cell receptor beta chains from one sample in a study of blood T cell repertoires in COVID-19. Sequencing was performed with immunoSEQ multiplex PCR; in TCRdb, only in-frame clones are kept and a portion is missing. The sample lists some 140,000 clones, around 73% occurring once. Sequencing was done on a sample of peripheral blood. These receptor sequences come from a man between 60 and 75 years old who had recovered from COVID-19. Both conserved end residues are part of each CDR3. D genes are given only for firm matches. The size field is filled for only some rows; it gives once, few, many or a size class.

j_call v_call clone_size d_call cdr3_nt cdr3_aa
TRBJ2-7 TRBV6-5 NA TRBD2 TGTGCCACATGGACTAGCGGGATCGCCTACGAGCAGTACTTC CATWTSGIAYEQYF
TRBJ1-1 TRBV2 NA TRBD1 TGTGCCAGCACATACCAGACAGGGGGCCAAACTGAAGCTTTCTTT CASTYQTGGQTEAFF
TRBJ1-2 TRBV19 NA TRBD1 TGTGCCAGTGGGACAGGGGGCTATGGCTACACCTTC CASGTGGYGYTF
TRBJ2-2 TRBV28 NA TRBD1 TGTGCCAGCAGCCGCCGGGACAGATTCACCGGGGAGCTGTTTTTT CASSRRDRFTGELFF
TRBJ2-6 TRBV5-1 NA NA TGCGCCAGCAGCTTGCGGCAGGGGAACTCTGGGGCCAACGTCCTGACTTTC CASSLRQGNSGANVLTF
TRBJ2-5 TRBV29-1 NA TRBD1 TGCAGCGTTGGACAGGGGAAAGAGACCCAGTACTTC CSVGQGKETQYF
TRBJ1-5 TRBV28 many TRBD1 TGTGCCAGCAGTGCCCAGGGACAGGGGTCGAATCAGCCCCAGCATTTT CASSAQGQGSNQPQHF
TRBJ1-2 TRBV30 NA NA TGTGCCTGGGAGAGCGGGCGTTTAAACTATGGCTACACCTTC CAWESGRLNYGYTF
TRBJ2-2 TRBV13 NA TRBD1 TGTGCCAGCAGCTTGGGTGGGACAGCGAACACCGGGGAGCTGTTTTTT CASSLGGTANTGELFF
TRBJ2-2 TRBV7-2 NA TRBD1 TGTGCCAGCAGCCCCCGGACAGGGAACACCGGGGAGCTGTTTTTT CASSPRTGNTGELFF
TRBJ2-5 TRBV6-5 NA NA TGTGCCAGCAGTTACTCCGCTAGCACCCAAGGAGAGACCCAGTACTTC CASSYSASTQGETQYF
TRBJ2-3 TRBV9 NA TRBD1 TGTGCCAGCAGCGAGCGACAGGGGGTCACAGATACGCAGTATTTT CASSERQGVTDTQYF
TRBJ2-2 TRBV6-6 NA NA TGTGCCACCACTCCAAGGGGGACGAACACCGGGGAGCTGTTTTTT CATTPRGTNTGELFF
TRBJ1-1 TRBV19 NA NA TGTGCCAGTACAAGCCTATTCAACACTGAAGCTTTCTTT CASTSLFNTEAFF